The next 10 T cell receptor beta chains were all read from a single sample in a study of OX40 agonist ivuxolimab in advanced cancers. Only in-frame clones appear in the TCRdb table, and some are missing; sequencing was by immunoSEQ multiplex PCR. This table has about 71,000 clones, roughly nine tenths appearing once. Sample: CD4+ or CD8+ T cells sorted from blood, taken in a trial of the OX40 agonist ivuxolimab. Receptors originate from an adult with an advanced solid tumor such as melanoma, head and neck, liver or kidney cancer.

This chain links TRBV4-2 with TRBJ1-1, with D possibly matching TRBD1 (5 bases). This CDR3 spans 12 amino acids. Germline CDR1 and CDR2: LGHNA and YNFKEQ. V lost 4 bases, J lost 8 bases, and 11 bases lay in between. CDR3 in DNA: TGTGCCAGCAGCCCCCGGGGGACCGAAGCTTTCTTT. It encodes CASSPRGTEAFF.

The CDR3 sequence is CASSLGLVETQYF. CDR3 nucleotides: TGTGCCAGCAGTTTAGGACTAGTAGAGACCCAGTACTTC. V and J are TRBV27 and TRBJ2-5; TRBD2 matches 7 bases. The CDR3 runs to 13 residues. Losses at the gene ends were 2 bases for V and 4 bases for J; bases not matched to a gene: 1. In germline, CDR1 is MNHEY, CDR2 SMNVEV (reference sequence).

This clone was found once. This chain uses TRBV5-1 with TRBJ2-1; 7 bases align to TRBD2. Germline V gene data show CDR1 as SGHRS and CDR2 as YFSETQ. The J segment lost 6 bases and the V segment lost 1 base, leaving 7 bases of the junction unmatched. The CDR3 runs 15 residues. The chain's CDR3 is CASSLFAGEPNEQFF. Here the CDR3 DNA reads TGCGCCAGCAGCTTGTTTGCGGGAGAACCCAATGAGCAGTTCTTC. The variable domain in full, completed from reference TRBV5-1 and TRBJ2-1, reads KAGVTQTPRYLIKTRGQQVTLSCSPISGHRSVSWYQQTPGQGLQFLFEYFSETQRNKGNFPGRFSGRQFSNSRSEMNVSTLELGDSALYLCASSLFAGEPNEQFFGPGTRLTVL.

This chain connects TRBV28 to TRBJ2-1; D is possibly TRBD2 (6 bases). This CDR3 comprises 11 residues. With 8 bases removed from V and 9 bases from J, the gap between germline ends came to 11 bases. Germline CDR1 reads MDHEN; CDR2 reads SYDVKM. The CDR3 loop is CASGRYGEQFF. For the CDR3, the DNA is TGTGCCAGCGGGAGGTACGGTGAGCAGTTCTTC.

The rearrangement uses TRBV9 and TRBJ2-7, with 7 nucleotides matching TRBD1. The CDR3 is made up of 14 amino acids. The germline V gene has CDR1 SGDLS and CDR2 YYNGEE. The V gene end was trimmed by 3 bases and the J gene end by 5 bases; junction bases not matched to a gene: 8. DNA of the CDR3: TGTGCCAGCAGCGGAGTCGAGACAGGGAACGAGCAGTACTTC. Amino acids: CASSGVETGNEQYF.

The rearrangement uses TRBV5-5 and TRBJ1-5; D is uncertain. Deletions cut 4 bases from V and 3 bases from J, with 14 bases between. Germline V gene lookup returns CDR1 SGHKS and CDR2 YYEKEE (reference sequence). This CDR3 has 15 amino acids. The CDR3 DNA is TGTGCCAGCAGCCCTGGGAGTAGCCACAATCAGCCCCAGCATTTT. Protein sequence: CASSPGSSHNQPQHF.

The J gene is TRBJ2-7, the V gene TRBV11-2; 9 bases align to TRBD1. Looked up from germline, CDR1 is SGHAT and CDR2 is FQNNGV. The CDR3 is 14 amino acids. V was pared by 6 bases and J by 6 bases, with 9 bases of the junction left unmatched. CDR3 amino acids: CASRLGTGSGEQYF. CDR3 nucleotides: TGTGCCAGCAGACTAGGGACAGGGTCCGGCGAGCAGTACTTC.

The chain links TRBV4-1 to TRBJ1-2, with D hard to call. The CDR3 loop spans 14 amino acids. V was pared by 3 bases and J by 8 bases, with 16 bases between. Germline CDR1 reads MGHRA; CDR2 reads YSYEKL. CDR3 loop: CASSQRVPGDGYTF. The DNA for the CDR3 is TGCGCCAGCAGCCAGCGGGTCCCGGGAGACGGCTACACCTTC.

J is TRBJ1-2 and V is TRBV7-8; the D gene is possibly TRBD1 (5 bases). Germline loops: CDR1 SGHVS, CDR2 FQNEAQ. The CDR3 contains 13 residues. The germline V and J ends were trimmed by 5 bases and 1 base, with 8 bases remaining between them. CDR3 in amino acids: CASSMDNNYGYTF. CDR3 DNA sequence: TGTGCCAGCAGCATGGACAATAACTATGGCTACACCTTC.

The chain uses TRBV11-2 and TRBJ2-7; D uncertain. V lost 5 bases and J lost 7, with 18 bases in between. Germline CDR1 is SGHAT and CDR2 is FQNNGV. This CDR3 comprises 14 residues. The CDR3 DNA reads TGTGCCAGCAGCCCCGACACCCGAAACGGAGAGCAGTACTTC. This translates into CASSPDTRNGEQYF.